These 6 T cell receptor beta chains share one sample of origin, sequenced in a study of blood T cell repertoires in COVID-19 (dated by TCRdb to about 2020). The library came from the immunoSEQ multiplex PCR assay. The immuneACCESS repertoire file appears here via TCRdb, limited to in-frame rearrangements. These files lack a portion of the clones; in checked studies, under half of the deficit traces to unresolved V genes, and the cause of the others is not known. The sample records about 140,000 clones, just over 85% of which are singletons. Almost 8.5% of the sample rests with the top ten. The sequenced material came from peripheral blood. These receptors came from an older woman with acute or convalescent COVID-19.

The V call is TRBV5-1, the J call TRBJ1-1, with 7 positions matching TRBD1. This CDR3 comprises 13 residues. In germline, CDR1 is SGHRS, CDR2 YFSETQ. V lost 4 bases to trimming and J lost 8 bases; unmatched junction nucleotides: 8. CDR3 nucleotides: TGCGCCAGCAGCCCAATGACAGGGACGGAAGCTTTCTTT. As protein: CASSPMTGTEAFF.

The gene calls are TRBV11-3 and TRBJ2-1; D might be TRBD1 (5 bases). V lost 5 bases and J lost 7, with 18 bases in between. Germline V CDR1 and CDR2: SGHNT, YENEEA. This CDR3 is built from 15 residues. The CDR3 spells CASSPPGQGYNEQFF. CDR3 bases: TGTGCCAGCAGCCCCCCCGGGCAGGGATATAATGAGCAGTTCTTC.

The CDR3 spells CASRRTGAFGTQYF. The CDR3 DNA reads TGTGCCAGCCGTCGGACAGGGGCTTTTGGGACCCAGTACTTC. This sequence joins TRBV28 and TRBJ2-5; 9 nucleotides align to TRBD1. Trimming took 8 bases from V and 7 from J; bases not matched to a gene: 11. From germline, CDR1 is MDHEN and CDR2 SYDVKM. This CDR3 comprises 14 residues.

The chain links TRBV6-5 to TRBJ2-1, with D maybe TRBD2 (5 bases). In germline, CDR1 is MNHEY, CDR2 SVGAGI. The length of the CDR3 is 14 residues. V lost 4 bases, J lost 2 bases, and 9 bases lay in between. The CDR3: CASSFRETYNEQFF. Written as DNA, the CDR3 is TGTGCCAGCAGTTTCCGGGAAACCTACAATGAGCAGTTCTTC.

This sequence joins TRBV5-1 and TRBJ2-1; 16 bases agree with TRBD2. Per germline, CDR1 SGHRS and CDR2 YFSETQ. The CDR3 runs to 18 residues. Trimming cost V 6 bases and J 1 base; bases outside gene matches: 7. CDR3 nucleotide sequence: TGCGCCAGCAACAAGGGACTAGCGGGGGGGAGTTCCTACAATGAGCAGTTCTTC. It codes for CASNKGLAGGSSYNEQFF.

This clone was seen a single time. The V and J genes are TRBV12-5 and TRBJ2-2; 7 bases line up with TRBD1. V dropped 2 bases and J dropped 6; count of bases not matched to a gene: 3. CDR3 length: 14 amino acids. The germline gives CDR1 LGHNT, CDR2 FRNRAP. The CDR3 DNA is TGTGCTAGTGGTTTGATTGACAGGGCCGGGGAGCTGTTTTTT. Its translation is CASGLIDRAGELFF.